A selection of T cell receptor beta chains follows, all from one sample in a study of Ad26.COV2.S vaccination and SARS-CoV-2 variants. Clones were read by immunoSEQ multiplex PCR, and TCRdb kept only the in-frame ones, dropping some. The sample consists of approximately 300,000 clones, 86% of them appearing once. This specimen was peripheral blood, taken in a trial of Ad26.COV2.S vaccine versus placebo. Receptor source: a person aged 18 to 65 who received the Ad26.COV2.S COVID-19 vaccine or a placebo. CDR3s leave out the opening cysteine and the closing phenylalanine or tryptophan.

CDR3aa: ASSLYIGETQY
v_gene: TRBV7-7
j_gene: TRBJ2-5

CDR3aa: ASSTSRERGYT
v_gene: TRBV7-2
j_gene: TRBJ1-2

CDR3aa: ASSYLPSGGSALREQY
v_gene: TRBV6-2/TRBV6-3
j_gene: TRBJ2-7

CDR3aa: ASSLLAANYNEQF
v_gene: TRBV5-1
j_gene: TRBJ2-1

CDR3aa: ASSFQGSDTGELF
v_gene: TRBV7-2
j_gene: TRBJ2-2

CDR3aa: ASSGLQGYEQY
v_gene: TRBV3-1/TRBV3-2
j_gene: TRBJ2-7

CDR3aa: ASSSQGAGQPQH
v_gene: TRBV7-2
j_gene: TRBJ1-5

CDR3aa: ASTSFLGANVLT
v_gene: TRBV9
j_gene: TRBJ2-6

CDR3aa: ASSLGNSGQETQY
v_gene: TRBV5-1
j_gene: TRBJ2-5

CDR3aa: ASSRLAGLYPYEQY
v_gene: TRBV6-6
j_gene: TRBJ2-7

CDR3aa: ASSQGSRGDEQY
v_gene: TRBV3-1/TRBV3-2
j_gene: TRBJ2-7

CDR3aa: ASSQDLGVYGYT
v_gene: TRBV4-3
j_gene: TRBJ1-2

CDR3aa: ADAGGRYQETQY
v_gene: TRBV23-1
j_gene: TRBJ2-5

CDR3aa: ASSYGGPSLQSTQY
v_gene: TRBV5-6
j_gene: TRBJ2-3

CDR3aa: ASRHRDISYNEQF
v_gene: TRBV5-4
j_gene: TRBJ2-1

CDR3aa: SVSAQGSYGYT
v_gene: TRBV29-1
j_gene: TRBJ1-2

CDR3aa: ASSLSSGGGHGYT
v_gene: TRBV7-2
j_gene: TRBJ1-2

CDR3aa: ASSQDWDGNYGYT
v_gene: TRBV4-3
j_gene: TRBJ1-2

CDR3aa: ATRSPELDRLALH
v_gene: TRBV10-1
j_gene: TRBJ1-6

CDR3aa: ATSQGSGNTIY
v_gene: TRBV3-1/TRBV3-2
j_gene: TRBJ1-3

CDR3aa: ASSLAVEAGGADTQY
v_gene: TRBV5-1
j_gene: TRBJ2-3

CDR3aa: ASSSSGGFTEAF
v_gene: TRBV9
j_gene: TRBJ1-1

CDR3aa: ASSDWTDNYGYT
v_gene: TRBV6-4
j_gene: TRBJ1-2

CDR3aa: SASISLSIEQY
v_gene: TRBV20-1
j_gene: TRBJ2-7

CDR3aa: ASSYQVLDGYT
v_gene: TRBV6-6
j_gene: TRBJ1-2

CDR3aa: ASSSLEQGASYEQY
v_gene: TRBV5-1
j_gene: TRBJ2-7

CDR3aa: ASSLTAMNTEAF
v_gene: TRBV11-3
j_gene: TRBJ1-1

CDR3aa: ASSGVNRGTSRTDTQY
v_gene: TRBV9
j_gene: TRBJ2-3

CDR3aa: ASSLGTGNEKLF
v_gene: TRBV18
j_gene: TRBJ1-4

CDR3aa: ASSLTLGVSGHEQF
v_gene: TRBV14
j_gene: TRBJ2-1

CDR3aa: ASSPLVGQGNTGELF
v_gene: TRBV5-1
j_gene: TRBJ2-2

CDR3aa: ASSQPTESGGPFPIHNEQF
v_gene: TRBV3-1/TRBV3-2
j_gene: TRBJ2-1

CDR3aa: AWSTGGTNYEQY
v_gene: TRBV30
j_gene: TRBJ2-7

CDR3aa: ASSIYGLQAF
v_gene: TRBV19
j_gene: TRBJ1-1

CDR3aa: ASSPTSGGYNEQF
v_gene: TRBV7-2
j_gene: TRBJ2-1

CDR3aa: ASSLDSGISYEQY
v_gene: TRBV11-2
j_gene: TRBJ2-7

CDR3aa: ASSLAPGQGRDEQF
v_gene: TRBV7-2
j_gene: TRBJ2-1